The sequence of this T cell receptor beta chain was determined in a study of technical replicates of blood from a few donors. From germline, CDR1 is MNHEY and CDR2 SMNVEV (reference sequence). With V trimmed by 3 bases and J by 12 bases, 11 bases remained unmatched. The CDR3 covers 14 residues. Measured with immunoSEQ multiplex PCR; TCRdb has only the in-frame clones, and not every one. The sample records 85,000 to 100,000 clones, around 93% being singletons. The chain links TRBV27 to TRBJ2-1; the match to TRBD2 covers 7 bases. The TCR comes from a human donor in good health. Sequenced material: T cells isolated from PBMCs. CDR3 region: CASSFYSGIVGQFF. DNA of the CDR3: TGTGCCAGCAGTTTTTACAGCGGGATAGTAGGGCAGTTCTTC.